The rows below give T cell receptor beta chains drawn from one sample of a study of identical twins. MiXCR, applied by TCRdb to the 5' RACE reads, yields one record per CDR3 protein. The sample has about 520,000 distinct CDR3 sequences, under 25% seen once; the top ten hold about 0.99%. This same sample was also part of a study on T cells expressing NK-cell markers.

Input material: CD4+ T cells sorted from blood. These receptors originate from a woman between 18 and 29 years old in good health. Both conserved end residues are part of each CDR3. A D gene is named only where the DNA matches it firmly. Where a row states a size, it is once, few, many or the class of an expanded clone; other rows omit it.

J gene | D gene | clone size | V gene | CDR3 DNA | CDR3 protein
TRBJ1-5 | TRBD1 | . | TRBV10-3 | TGTGCCATCAGTCAGTCCTTAACAGGGGGCAGGCAGCCCCAGCATTTT | CAISQSLTGGRQPQHF
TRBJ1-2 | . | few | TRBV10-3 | TGTGCCATCAGCCGAGGAGGGGATAGGGACTATGGCTACACCTTC | CAISRGGDRDYGYTF
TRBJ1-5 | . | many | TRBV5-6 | TGTGCCAGCAGCTTTTGGGACACACCCCATCAGCCCCAGCATTTT | CASSFWDTPHQPQHF
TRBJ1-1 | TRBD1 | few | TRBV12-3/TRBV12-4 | TGTGCCAGCAGGGACAGGGTAACTGAAGCTTTCTTT | CASRDRVTEAFF
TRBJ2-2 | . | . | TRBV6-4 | TGTGCCAGCAGTGAGCGCACACTGACCGGGGAGCTGTTTTTT | CASSERTLTGELFF
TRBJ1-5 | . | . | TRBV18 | TGTGCCAGCTCACCACAGGCAGCACTTGAAAATCAGCCCCAGCATTTT | CASSPQAALENQPQHF
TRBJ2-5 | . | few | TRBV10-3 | TGTGCCATCAGTGAGCCGGGCGAGACCCAGTACTTC | CAISEPGETQYF
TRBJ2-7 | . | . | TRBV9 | TGTGCCAGCGGCGTAGCTGGCGGCGGAAGCTACGAGCAGTACTTC | CASGVAGGGSYEQYF
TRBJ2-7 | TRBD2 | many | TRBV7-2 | TGTGCCAGCAGACGGGGACTAGCGGGAGGAGAAGGCGAGCAGTACTTC | CASRRGLAGGEGEQYF
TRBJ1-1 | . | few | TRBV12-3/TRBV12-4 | TGTGCCAGCACCCTACAGGGAGAGAACACTGAAGCTTTCTTT | CASTLQGENTEAFF
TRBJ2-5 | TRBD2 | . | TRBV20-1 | TGCAGTGCTTTTTTTAGCGGGAGCCAAGAGACCCAGTACTTC | CSAFFSGSQETQYF
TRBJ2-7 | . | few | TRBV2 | TGTGCCAGGAAAGGTAGCGGAGCCTCCTACGAGCAGTACTTC | CARKGSGASYEQYF
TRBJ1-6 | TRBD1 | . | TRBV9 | TGTGCCAGCAGCGTAACAGGGGGAAATTCACCCCTCCACTTT | CASSVTGGNSPLHF
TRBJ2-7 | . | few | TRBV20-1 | TGCAGTGCCAGGCCACTAGGCCTGGGGCTCTACGAGCAGTACTTC | CSARPLGLGLYEQYF
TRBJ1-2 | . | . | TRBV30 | TGTGCCTGGAGTACATTGACAGCCGGGCCCCTGAGAGGCTACACCTTC | CAWSTLTAGPLRGYTF
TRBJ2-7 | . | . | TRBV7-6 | TGTGCCAGCAGCTTGTCGCCCTTGGGGTCCGAGCAGTACTTC | CASSLSPLGSEQYF
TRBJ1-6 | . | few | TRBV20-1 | TGCAGTGCTAGAGGGGAACCCTATAATTCACCCCTCCACTTT | CSARGEPYNSPLHF
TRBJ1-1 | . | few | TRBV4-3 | TGCGCCAGCAGCCAAGGGTCGAAGACCCCGGGGACTGAAGCTTTCTTT | CASSQGSKTPGTEAFF
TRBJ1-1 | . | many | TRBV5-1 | TGCGCCAGCAGCCCGGAACAGAAGTCAGACACTGAAGCTTTCTTT | CASSPEQKSDTEAFF
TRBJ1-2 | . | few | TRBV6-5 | TGTGCCAGCAGTTACTCGGTTGGCAGGCCCTATGGCTACACCTTC | CASSYSVGRPYGYTF
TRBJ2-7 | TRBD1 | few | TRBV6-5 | TGTGCCAGCAGTTCCGCACGTGGACAGGGGACGTCCTACGAGCAGTACTTC | CASSSARGQGTSYEQYF
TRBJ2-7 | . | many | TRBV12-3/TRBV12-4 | TGTGCCAGCAGTTCCCTTAACACCTACGAGCAGTACTTC | CASSSLNTYEQYF
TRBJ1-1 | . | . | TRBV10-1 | TGCGCCAGCAGTTACGGGCTTGGGAACACTGAAGCTTTCTTT | CASSYGLGNTEAFF
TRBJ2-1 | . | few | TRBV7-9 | TGTGCCGGGACCATGAGCGGTTCCAATGAGCAGTTCTTC | CAGTMSGSNEQFF
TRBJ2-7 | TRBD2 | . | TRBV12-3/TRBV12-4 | TGTGCCAGCAGCTCTGGACTAGAGATCTACGAGCAGTACTTC | CASSSGLEIYEQYF
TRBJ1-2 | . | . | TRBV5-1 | TGCGCCAGCAGCTTGGATCAGGGCCCCTATGGCTACACCTTC | CASSLDQGPYGYTF
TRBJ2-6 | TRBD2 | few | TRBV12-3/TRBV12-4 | TGTGCCAGCAGGTTAGCGGGCCACTCTGGGGCCAACGTCCTGACTTTC | CASRLAGHSGANVLTF
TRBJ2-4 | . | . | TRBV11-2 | TGTGCCAGCAGCTTAAGTCCGGCAGAAGCCAAAAACATTCAGTACTTC | CASSLSPAEAKNIQYF
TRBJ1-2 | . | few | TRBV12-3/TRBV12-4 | TGTGCCAGCAAGGGGCGATCCTATGGCTACACCTTC | CASKGRSYGYTF
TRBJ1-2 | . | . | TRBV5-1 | TGCGCCAGCAGCTTGGCCAGGGGCGTATTTGGCTACACCTTC | CASSLARGVFGYTF
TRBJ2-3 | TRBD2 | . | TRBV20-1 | TGCAGTGCTAGATGGCCTAGCGGGACCCCGGATACGCAGTATTTT | CSARWPSGTPDTQYF
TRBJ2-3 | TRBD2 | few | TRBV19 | TGTGCCAGTAGTGGTTGGACTAGCGGGCGTACAGATACGCAGTATTTT | CASSGWTSGRTDTQYF
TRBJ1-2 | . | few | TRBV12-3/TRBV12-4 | TGTGCCAGCAGTTTCCCAGGTTGGGGCTACACCTTC | CASSFPGWGYTF
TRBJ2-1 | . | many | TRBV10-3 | TGTGCCATCATGGCAGGGAGGACCGACGAGCAGTTCTTC | CAIMAGRTDEQFF
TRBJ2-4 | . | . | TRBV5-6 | TGTGCCAGCAGCTTGGTGCCGGACTCACCCATTGACATTCAGTACTTC | CASSLVPDSPIDIQYF
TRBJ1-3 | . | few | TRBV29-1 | TGCAGCGTTTCGCCGGTGAGCTCTGGAAACACCATATATTTT | CSVSPVSSGNTIYF
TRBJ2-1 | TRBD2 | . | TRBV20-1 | TGCAGTGCTCTCGGCAGCGGGGGATACAATGAGCAGTTCTTC | CSALGSGGYNEQFF
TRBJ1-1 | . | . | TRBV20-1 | TGCAGTGCCCAGGGGAGCACCCGGTCGAACACTGAAGCTTTCTTT | CSAQGSTRSNTEAFF
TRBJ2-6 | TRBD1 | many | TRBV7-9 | TGTGCCAGCAGCTTGGGGACAGGTTTCTCTGGGGCCAACGTCCTGACTTTC | CASSLGTGFSGANVLTF
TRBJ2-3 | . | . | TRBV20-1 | TGCAGCCTAGGCGGTATAGGGACAGATACGCAGTATTTT | CSLGGIGTDTQYF
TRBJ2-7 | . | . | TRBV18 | TGTGCCAGCTCGTCAAACAGGGGGGGGTCCTACGAGCAGTACTTC | CASSSNRGGSYEQYF